The 9 T cell receptor beta chains below were found in one sample sequenced in a study of blood T cell repertoires in COVID-19 (dated by TCRdb to about 2020). The protocol used for the library was the immunoSEQ multiplex PCR assay. This immuneACCESS table, as held by TCRdb, lists in-frame sequences with V and J called but not all clones. Of the missing ones, under half trace to an unresolved V gene in checked studies; the others have no known cause. The sample yields under 200,000 clones; over 80% were counted once. The ten largest make up over 10% of the sample. The sequenced sample consisted of PBMCs or T cells enriched from blood (not recorded which). The receptors were sampled from an older woman who had recovered from COVID-19.

V and J are TRBV10-3 and TRBJ1-2; D is ambiguous. Germline CDR1 and CDR2: ENHRY and SYGVKD. The V and J ends lost 6 bases and 8 bases respectively, with 10 bases between them. The CDR3 is 11 amino acids. DNA of the CDR3: TGTGCCATCAGCGGAGCGCGGGGCTACACCTTC. This codes for CAISGARGYTF.

This clone was seen more than once but under ten times. V usage is TRBV5-6 and J usage is TRBJ2-1; D is unclear. Trimming removed 4 bases at V and 10 bases at J, with 15 bases between. CDR1 and CDR2 from the germline V gene are SGHDT and YYEEEE. The CDR3 loop spans 13 amino acids. CDR3: CASSLGSAREQFF. CDR3 nucleotides: TGTGCCAGCAGCCTTGGGTCTGCGCGGGAGCAGTTCTTC.

This sequence joins TRBV19 and TRBJ1-5, with TRBD1 matching 7 bases. CDR3 length: 14 amino acids. Trimming removed 3 bases from V and 6 bases from J; junction bases left unmatched: 5. Germline V gives CDR1 LNHDA, CDR2 SQIVND (reference sequence). CDR3 nucleotide sequence: TGTGCCAGTAGTATGAAGGGGGCGAGTCAGCCCCAGCATTTT. It codes for CASSMKGASQPQHF.

The J gene is TRBJ1-1, the V gene TRBV18, with D tentatively TRBD1 (6 bases). The ends were cut back, 3 bases at V and 3 bases at J, with 17 bases in the middle. Germline lookup yields CDR1 KGHSH and CDR2 LQKENI. This CDR3 region has 16 residues. Here the CDR3 DNA reads TGTGCCAGCTCACCGATAAGTCCCGCAGGGGACACTGAAGCTTTCTTT. Its protein is CASSPISPAGDTEAFF.

A few counts support this clone. V is TRBV28 and J is TRBJ1-5; D ambiguous. Germline CDR1 MDHEN, CDR2 SYDVKM. Trimming took 2 bases from V and 9 from J, leaving 8 bases between them. There are 12 residues in the CDR3. CDR3 sequence reads: CASSLGGWPQHF. The CDR3, as DNA: TGTGCCAGCAGTTTAGGAGGTTGGCCCCAGCATTTT.

This clone was counted between two and nine times. The chain uses TRBV7-6 and TRBJ1-1; D is ambiguous. CDR3 size: 13 residues. The V end was cut by 4 bases, the J end by 0 bases, with 6 bases between. Germline V gene data show CDR1 as SGHVS and CDR2 as FNYEAQ. For the CDR3, the DNA is TGTGCCAGCAGCTCCCAAATGAACACTGAAGCTTTCTTT. It yields the protein CASSSQMNTEAFF.

This clone was observed a single time. The genes are TRBV5-1 and TRBJ2-7; 8 bases align to TRBD1. The CDR3 runs to 14 residues. Germline CDR1 is SGHRS and CDR2 is YFSETQ. V shed 3 bases and J 2 bases; nucleotides not matched to a gene: 4. The CDR3 loop reads CASSWTGTTYEQYF. DNA of the CDR3: TGCGCCAGCAGCTGGACAGGGACCACCTACGAGCAGTACTTC.

The chain links TRBV18 to TRBJ1-5, with D possibly being TRBD1 (5 bases). The germline V gene has CDR1 KGHSH and CDR2 LQKENI. The CDR3 has 16 amino acids. V dropped 3 bases and J dropped 2 bases, with 14 bases sitting between them. The CDR3: CASSPISDTGNQPQHF. CDR3 nucleotide sequence: TGTGCCAGCTCACCGATTTCGGACACAGGCAATCAGCCCCAGCATTTT.

The V gene is TRBV5-1, the J gene TRBJ2-7; 7 nucleotides line up with TRBD2. This CDR3 region has 14 residues. Germline-derived CDR1 and CDR2 are SGHRS and YFSETQ. V was clipped by 2 bases and J by 4 bases; unmatched bases: 6. The CDR3 loop reads CASSLTSELYEQYF. The CDR3 DNA is TGCGCCAGCAGCTTAACTAGCGAGCTTTACGAGCAGTACTTC. Variable domain in full (rest from reference TRBV5-1 and TRBJ2-7): KAGVTQTPRYLIKTRGQQVTLSCSPISGHRSVSWYQQTPGQGLQFLFEYFSETQRNKGNFPGRFSGRQFSNSRSEMNVSTLELGDSALYLCASSLTSELYEQYFGPGTRLTVT.